Listed here are 32 T cell receptor beta chains from one sample, sequenced in a study of T cell responses to AZD1222 COVID-19 vaccine. Profiled with immunoSEQ multiplex PCR; TCRdb holds only in-frame clones, not every one. The sample includes about 97,000 clones, around 89% seen only once; the top ten take 6% to 8%. Material: peripheral blood, obtained on day 0 of AZD1222 vaccination. The receptors were sampled from an adult in good health.

The genes are TRBV9 and TRBJ1-2, with D perhaps TRBD1 (5 bases). This CDR3 contains 14 residues. Between the trimmed V and J ends, which lost 5 bases and 4 bases, there was a span of 15 bases. Germline V CDR1 and CDR2: SGDLS, YYNGEE. The CDR3 here is CASRRAGPTYGYTF. The CDR3, as DNA: TGTGCCAGCAGAAGGGCAGGGCCTACCTATGGCTACACCTTC.

The rearrangement links TRBV28 to TRBJ2-1; D unclear. CDR1 is MDHEN and CDR2 is SYDVKM in the germline V gene. This CDR3 is built from 11 residues. The germline V and J ends were trimmed by 8 bases and 5 bases, with 7 bases remaining between them. CDR3 region: CASGLDNEQFF. The CDR3 DNA sequence: TGTGCCAGCGGCCTTGACAATGAGCAGTTCTTC.

The J gene is TRBJ2-1, the V gene TRBV30; maybe TRBD1 (5 bases). Trimming took off 2 bases at V and 0 bases at J, with 8 bases between the two ends. Germline CDR1 is GTSNPN and CDR2 is SVGIG (reference sequence). The CDR3 is made up of 14 amino acids. The CDR3 loop reads CAWSWGSSYNEQFF. The CDR3 DNA sequence: TGTGCCTGGAGTTGGGGCAGCTCCTACAATGAGCAGTTCTTC.

The CDR3 DNA reads TGCGCCAGCAGCTTGGCTTGGTTGAGAGGCGGCTACACCTTC. Amino acid sequence: CASSLAWLRGGYTF. The chain employs TRBV5-1 and TRBJ1-2; no firm D call. Trimming took off 0 bases at V and 8 bases at J, with 14 bases between the two ends. The CDR3 length is 14 residues. CDR1 and CDR2 (germline): SGHRS, YFSETQ.

This clone came up once. V usage is TRBV29-1 and J usage is TRBJ1-1, with 7 bases lining up with TRBD1. The V and J ends lost 5 bases and 4 bases, in that order; junction bases with no gene match: 4. CDR1 and CDR2 (germline): SQVTM, ANQGSEA. The CDR3 has 12 amino acids. The CDR3 spells CSVRRGLTEAFF. The CDR3 DNA is TGCAGCGTTCGTAGGGGGCTCACTGAAGCTTTCTTT.

The rearrangement links TRBV7-2 to TRBJ2-2, with D tentatively TRBD1 (6 bases). Trimming shortened V by 5 bases and J by 0 bases, and 13 bases separated the two germline ends. Germline assignment: CDR1 SGHTA and CDR2 FQGNSA. This CDR3 spans 16 amino acids. CDR3 sequence (DNA): TGTGCCAGCAGCAGACAGGATTGGGCGAACACCGGGGAGCTGTTTTTT. Translated: CASSRQDWANTGELFF.

V and J are TRBV18 and TRBJ1-1, with TRBD1 matching over 7 bases. The CDR3 is 14 amino acids. Germline loops: CDR1 KGHSH, CDR2 LQKENI. With 3 bases clipped from V and 3 bases from J, the junction kept 4 bases outside the gene matches. The CDR3 sequence: CASSPRGFDTEAFF. In nucleotides, the CDR3 is TGTGCCAGCTCACCCAGGGGGTTCGACACTGAAGCTTTCTTT. Drawing the rest from reference TRBV18 and TRBJ1-1, the complete variable domain is NAGVMQNPRHLVRRRGQEARLRCSPMKGHSHVYWYRQLPEEGLKFMVYLQKENIIDESGMPKERFSAEFPKEGPSILRIQQVVRGDSAAYFCASSPRGFDTEAFFGQGTRLTVV.

The gene calls are TRBV24-1 and TRBJ2-1; 11 bases line up with TRBD2. The CDR3 length is 15 residues. Germline V gives CDR1 KGHDR, CDR2 SFDVKD. Losses at the gene ends were 6 bases for V and 5 bases for J; bases not matched to a gene: 5. The CDR3 DNA reads TGTGCCACCAGTTCGACTAGCGGGACGAACAATGAGCAGTTCTTC. This gives the protein CATSSTSGTNNEQFF.

The V gene is TRBV18, the J gene TRBJ2-7; D is possibly TRBD1 (5 bases). The CDR3 length is 14 residues. Trimming removed 3 bases at V and 0 bases at J, with 9 bases between. Per the germline V gene, CDR1 is KGHSH and CDR2 is LQKENI. The CDR3 coding sequence is TGTGCCAGCTCACCCCGGCAGGGCTCCTACGAGCAGTACTTC. This sequence encodes CASSPRQGSYEQYF.

This clone was counted once. As DNA, the CDR3 is TGTGCCAGCAGCTCCCCCTCAGGGGTCTCCTATAATTCACCCCTCCACTTT. Its protein is CASSSPSGVSYNSPLHF. The genes are TRBV9 and TRBJ1-6, with a weak D call TRBD1 (6 bases). Trimming cost V 4 bases and J 0 bases, with 14 bases left between them. From germline, CDR1 is SGDLS and CDR2 YYNGEE. The CDR3 is 17 residues long.

V and J are TRBV10-2 and TRBJ1-2; D might be TRBD1 (6 bases). The V end lost 5 bases, the J end lost 5 bases, and 9 bases lay between the germline ends. The CDR3 has 12 residues. The germline gives CDR1 WSHSY, CDR2 SAAADI. CDR3 sequence: CASSTQGYGYTF. The CDR3 coding sequence is TGCGCCAGCAGTACACAGGGATATGGCTACACCTTC.

The gene calls are TRBV30 and TRBJ2-1; D not certain. The V gene lost 0 bases and the J gene lost 0 bases, with 12 bases spanning the gap. Germline V CDR1 and CDR2: GTSNPN, SVGIG (reference sequence). This CDR3 comprises 16 residues. CDR3 protein: CAWSVLAPSSYNEQFF. The CDR3 coding sequence is TGTGCCTGGAGTGTACTTGCGCCGAGCTCCTACAATGAGCAGTTCTTC.

The chain carries TRBV9 and TRBJ2-2; 11 bases match TRBD2. There are 19 residues in the CDR3. Looked up from germline, CDR1 is SGDLS and CDR2 is YYNGEE. Trimming removed 0 bases from V and 0 bases from J; junction bases left unmatched: 7. CDR3 sequence: CASSVGPSGRIANTGELFF. The CDR3 DNA reads as TGTGCCAGCAGCGTAGGCCCTAGCGGGAGGATCGCGAACACCGGGGAGCTGTTTTTT.

This sequence joins TRBV30 and TRBJ1-1; a possible D gene is TRBD1 (5 bases). V was shortened by 3 bases and J by 0 bases, with 14 bases between the two germline ends. This CDR3 is built from 15 residues. CDR1 is GTSNPN, CDR2 SVGIG, per germline (reference sequence). The CDR3 sequence is CAWSGGGAMNTEAFF. In DNA, the CDR3 is TGTGCCTGGAGCGGCGGTGGGGCTATGAACACTGAAGCTTTCTTT.

V usage is TRBV6-2 or TRBV6-3 and J usage is TRBJ2-5; TRBD1 matches 9 bases. Per the germline V gene, CDR1 is MNHEY and CDR2 is SVGEGT. The CDR3 contains 16 residues. The junction had 14 bases not matched to a gene; V was cut back by 6 bases and J by 6 bases. The CDR3 region is CASSRVRQGGKKTQYF. CDR3 bases: TGTGCCAGCAGCCGAGTACGACAGGGGGGGAAGAAGACCCAGTACTTC.

This chain uses TRBV9 with TRBJ2-1; 11 bases are shared with TRBD2. The CDR3 is made up of 15 amino acids. J was trimmed by 4 bases and V by 5 bases; bases with no gene match: 5. CDR1 and CDR2 from the germline V gene are SGDLS and YYNGEE. The CDR3 coding sequence is TGTGCCAGCAGGGGAGGGACTAGCGGTTACAATGAGCAGTTCTTC. Translation: CASRGGTSGYNEQFF.

CDR3 amino acids: CASSEGQSSYNSPLHF. The CDR3 DNA follows: TGTGCCAGCAGCGAGGGGCAGAGCTCCTATAATTCACCCCTCCACTTT. The chain combines TRBV9 with TRBJ1-6, with D possibly matching TRBD1 (5 bases). The CDR3 has 16 amino acids. From germline, CDR1 is SGDLS and CDR2 YYNGEE. The V and J ends lost 3 bases and 0 bases respectively, with 10 bases between them.

On this clone itself: Other DNA sequences from this sample encode an identical CDR3 as well. The chain uses TRBV18 and TRBJ1-5; 8 bases match TRBD1. This CDR3 comprises 14 residues. V lost 3 bases to trimming and J lost 4 bases; unmatched junction nucleotides: 2. Germline V lookup: CDR1 KGHSH, CDR2 LQKENI. The CDR3 DNA is TGTGCCAGCTCACCCGGGACAGGTAATCAGCCCCAGCATTTT. This gives the protein CASSPGTGNQPQHF.

This clone appeared once. This chain links TRBV25-1 with TRBJ1-5, with 7 bases aligning to TRBD1. The CDR3 is 17 amino acids. CDR1 and CDR2 (germline): MGHDK, SYGVNS. J was trimmed by 3 bases and V by 4 bases; bases with no gene match: 12. CDR3: CASSGQGKEWDNQPQHF. The CDR3 nucleotides read TGTGCCAGCAGTGGACAGGGAAAGGAGTGGGACAATCAGCCCCAGCATTTT.

This rearrangement joins TRBV30 to TRBJ1-2; TRBD1 matches 10 bases. V was clipped by 5 bases and J by 8 bases; unmatched bases: 2. Germline CDR1 reads GTSNPN; CDR2 reads SVGIG (reference sequence). The CDR3 is made up of 11 amino acids. The CDR3 loop reads CAWWTGGGYTF. CDR3 bases: TGTGCCTGGTGGACAGGGGGAGGCTACACCTTC.

This chain joins TRBV10-3 and TRBJ1-3; TRBD1 matches at 7 bases. CDR1 and CDR2 (germline): ENHRY, SYGVKD. The CDR3 consists of 15 residues. V lost 3 bases and J lost 2; bases outside the gene matches: 4. The CDR3 bases are TGTGCCATCAGTGAAGGGCAGGGGGCTGGAAACACCATATATTTT. Its translation is CAISEGQGAGNTIYF.

The CDR3 nucleotides are TGTGCCAGCAGTTTTTGGCGGGGGCTATACAATGAGCAGTTCTTC. Translated, it gives CASSFWRGLYNEQFF. The chain recombines TRBV28 with TRBJ2-1; the D gene is possibly TRBD2 (7 bases). V dropped 3 bases and J dropped 4 bases, with 13 bases sitting between them. Germline CDR1 MDHEN, CDR2 SYDVKM. The CDR3 is 15 residues long.

The chain links TRBV9 to TRBJ1-5; no reliable D call. Between the trimmed V and J ends, which lost 3 bases and 0 bases, there was a span of 10 bases. Germline V CDR1 and CDR2: SGDLS, YYNGEE. This CDR3 region has 15 residues. The CDR3 loop reads CASSEGPYSNQPQHF. The CDR3 nucleotides read TGTGCCAGCAGCGAGGGCCCTTATAGCAATCAGCCCCAGCATTTT.

The V call is TRBV9, the J call TRBJ2-7, with D possibly matching TRBD2 (5 bases). The germline V and J ends were trimmed by 0 bases and 8 bases, with 15 bases remaining between them. The CDR3 has 14 residues. Germline V gene sequence: CDR1 SGDLS, CDR2 YYNGEE. CDR3 bases: TGTGCCAGCAGCGTAGGGGAGCCCCTCGTCCAGCAGTACTTC. Translated: CASSVGEPLVQQYF.

This clone came up once. The rearrangement uses TRBV6-6 and TRBJ1-1, with D perhaps matching TRBD1 (5 bases). The CDR3 spans 13 residues. In germline, CDR1 is MNHNY, CDR2 SVGAGI (reference sequence). Trimming took off 6 bases at V and 3 bases at J, with 11 bases between the two ends. CDR3: CASSRGEDTEAFF. The CDR3 DNA follows: TGTGCCAGCAGCCGAGGGGAGGACACTGAAGCTTTCTTT.

The chain is built from TRBV7-2 and TRBJ1-3; D gene ambiguous. V lost 5 bases and J 6 bases, leaving 5 bases between the germline ends. CDR3 length equals 11 residues. Germline lookup yields CDR1 SGHTA and CDR2 FQGNSA. The CDR3 DNA reads as TGTGCCAGCAGCCCCCTAAACACCATATATTTT. This encodes CASSPLNTIYF.

This rearrangement joins TRBV7-2 to TRBJ1-5; D perhaps matches TRBD1 (5 bases). V was clipped by 5 bases and J by 1 base, with 18 bases between them. The CDR3 covers 17 residues. The germline V gene has CDR1 SGHTA and CDR2 FQGNSA. CDR3 amino acids: CASSQLGGKRSNQPQHF. The CDR3 DNA follows: TGTGCCAGCAGCCAGTTGGGGGGAAAAAGGAGCAATCAGCCCCAGCATTTT.

The chain is built from TRBV18 and TRBJ1-5; weak D call: TRBD1 (6 bases). The germline gives CDR1 KGHSH, CDR2 LQKENI. CDR3 length equals 16 residues. Trimming left V 3 bases short and J 4 bases short, with 16 bases between. The CDR3 sequence: CASSPLGDRKNQPQHF. The CDR3 DNA sequence: TGTGCCAGCTCACCCCTAGGCGACAGGAAGAATCAGCCCCAGCATTTT.

The chain couples TRBV9 to TRBJ2-5; perhaps TRBD2 as D (6 bases). Germline V CDR1 and CDR2: SGDLS, YYNGEE. V lost 2 bases, J lost 4 bases, and 12 bases lay in between. The CDR3 spans 14 residues. As DNA, the CDR3 is TGTGCCAGCAGCGTCCGACGGGGAGGAGAGACCCAGTACTTC. This sequence encodes CASSVRRGGETQYF.

The count of this clone is one. The rearrangement joins TRBV2 to TRBJ2-7; no firm D call. CDR1 is SNHLY and CDR2 is FYNNEI in the germline V gene. Trimming pared 9 bases from V and 3 bases from J, leaving 12 bases between. The CDR3 runs 12 residues. CDR3 DNA sequence: TGTGCCAGTTCCTTAGGGTTCTACGAGCAGTACTTC. Protein sequence: CASSLGFYEQYF.

The chain recombines TRBV18 with TRBJ1-2; 7 nucleotides match TRBD1. Germline lookup yields CDR1 KGHSH and CDR2 LQKENI. Trimming cost V 5 bases and J 7 bases; bases outside gene matches: 13. The CDR3 spans 15 residues. This CDR3 reads CASSTTNRGMGGYTF. CDR3 nucleotide sequence: TGTGCCAGCTCAACTACGAACAGGGGTATGGGTGGCTACACCTTC. The whole variable domain, remainder taken from reference TRBV18 and TRBJ1-2, is NAGVMQNPRHLVRRRGQEARLRCSPMKGHSHVYWYRQLPEEGLKFMVYLQKENIIDESGMPKERFSAEFPKEGPSILRIQQVVRGDSAAYFCASSTTNRGMGGYTFGSGTRLTVV.

The chain couples TRBV9 to TRBJ2-7, with 11 bases aligning to TRBD2. This CDR3 comprises 16 residues. V lost 4 bases, J lost 0 bases, and 6 bases stayed unmatched. Germline CDR1 is SGDLS and CDR2 is YYNGEE. The CDR3 sequence is CASSQGLAASSYEQYF. The CDR3 DNA reads as TGTGCCAGCAGCCAGGGACTAGCGGCAAGCTCCTACGAGCAGTACTTC.